This T cell receptor (beta chain) stems from a study of cytomegalovirus exposure and HLA in healthy donors. Germline CDR1 MGHRA, CDR2 YSYEKL. V lost 4 bases, J lost 6 bases, and 22 bases lay in between. The CDR3 has 17 residues. Amplification used 60 Vbeta primers and 13 Jbeta primers. Here immunoSEQ multiplex PCR was the method, and the copy in TCRdb shows in-frame clones only, minus some. The table counts about 130,000 clones; over 1.5% lies in the top ten. The receptor comes from a man between 18 and 35 years old in good health and CMV-seronegative. The sequenced sample was PBMCs. V usage is TRBV4-1 and J usage is TRBJ1-5; no clear D. The CDR3 DNA follows: TGCGCCAGCAGCCTAGCCTCAGTTCCGGCGGGGAGTCAGCCCCAGCATTTT. Translation: CASSLASVPAGSQPQHF.